This is a list of T cell receptor beta chains from one sample in a study of blood T cell repertoires in COVID-19. Sequenced by immunoSEQ multiplex PCR; TCRdb stores in-frame clones only, minus some. The sample records roughly 78,000 clones, 80% being singletons. The specimen was peripheral blood. Receptor source: a man aged 50 to 60 with COVID-19, enrolled during active disease. Each CDR3 is given with its conserved first and last residue. The D gene is left open where the match is weak. Clone size is not always given. Where it is, it says once, few, many or a class for expanded clones.

abundance,d_gene,v_gene,j_gene,CDR3nt,CDR3aa
NA,NA,TRBV5-1,TRBJ1-2,TGCGCCAGCAGCTTGGACCACGGACCCTCCGCGGGGGATGGCTACACCTTC,CASSLDHGPSAGDGYTF
NA,NA,TRBV19,TRBJ1-1,TGTGCCAGTAGTAGACCCCCGGGACAACTGAACACTGAAGCTTTCTTT,CASSRPPGQLNTEAFF
NA,NA,TRBV14,TRBJ2-5,TGTGCCAGCAGCCAAGGGGCCAGGGCCTCCGAGTACTTC,CASSQGARASEYF
few,NA,TRBV11-2,TRBJ2-1,TGTGCCAGCAGCTACGCGTCTAATGAGCAGTTCTTC,CASSYASNEQFF
NA,TRBD1,TRBV5-8,TRBJ2-7,TGTGCCAGCAGCCCGTACGGACAGGCGGGCCCCCACGAGCAGTACTTC,CASSPYGQAGPHEQYF
NA,NA,TRBV27,TRBJ1-1,TGTGCCAGCAGTTTACAGTCGAACACTGAAGCTTTCTTT,CASSLQSNTEAFF
NA,TRBD2,TRBV5-4,TRBJ2-3,TGTGCCAGCAGCTTGGGGCTAGCGGGCACAGATACGCAGTATTTT,CASSLGLAGTDTQYF
once,TRBD1,TRBV5-1,TRBJ1-5,TGCGCCAGCAGCTTGGCCGCGGCAGGGGGCGGCCAGCCCCAGCATTTT,CASSLAAAGGGQPQHF
NA,TRBD1,TRBV2,TRBJ2-7,TGTGCCAGCACAGAGGGGGACAGGGGACCCTCCGAGCAGTACTTC,CASTEGDRGPSEQYF
NA,NA,TRBV9,TRBJ2-7,TGTGCCAGCAGCGCCCACTCAACCAACGAGCAGTACTTC,CASSAHSTNEQYF
NA,NA,TRBV5-8,TRBJ1-3,TGTGCCAGCAGCTGGGCCGGCGTGAGTGGAAACACCATATATTTT,CASSWAGVSGNTIYF
NA,TRBD2,TRBV4-2,TRBJ2-1,TGTGCCAGCAGCCAGCGGGAGGGCCCTCGGGAGCAGTTCTTC,CASSQREGPREQFF
many,NA,TRBV5-5,TRBJ2-5,TGTGCCAGCAGCTTGGCGGTTCAGGGGAGTTCAGAGACCCAGTACTTC,CASSLAVQGSSETQYF
NA,NA,TRBV28,TRBJ1-3,TGTGCCAGCCTCCCCGGGTCTGCTGGAAACACCATATATTTT,CASLPGSAGNTIYF
NA,TRBD2,TRBV6-5,TRBJ2-5,TGTGCCAGCAGAGTAGCGGGAGGGTACCAAGAGACCCAGTACTTC,CASRVAGGYQETQYF
once,NA,TRBV10-3,TRBJ1-3,TGTGCCATCGGAACGGAGGCCGGAAACACCATATATTTT,CAIGTEAGNTIYF
NA,NA,TRBV29-1,TRBJ1-1,TGCAGCGTCCGGGACATCCTCAACACTGAAGCTTTCTTT,CSVRDILNTEAFF
NA,TRBD1,TRBV7-2,TRBJ2-2,TGTGCCAGCAGCCCACGGACAGGGAAAAAGGGCGGGGAGCTGTTTTTT,CASSPRTGKKGGELFF
NA,TRBD2,TRBV29-1,TRBJ2-7,TGCAGCGCCCGGTCGGGGGGGTACGAGCAGTACTTC,CSARSGGYEQYF
few,TRBD1,TRBV7-2,TRBJ1-2,TGTGCCAGCAGCGTAAGCCCGACAGGGAACTATGGCTACACCTTC,CASSVSPTGNYGYTF
NA,TRBD2,TRBV19,TRBJ2-3,TGTGCCAGTAGTATAGTGACGGGAGGAACAGATACGCAGTATTTT,CASSIVTGGTDTQYF
NA,NA,TRBV2,TRBJ2-1,TGTGCCAGCGCCAGGGTAACCTACAATGAGCAGTTCTTC,CASARVTYNEQFF
NA,NA,TRBV28,TRBJ1-1,TGTGCCAGCACCGTAGGACAGTCTGAAGCTTTCTTT,CASTVGQSEAFF
NA,TRBD2,TRBV5-1,TRBJ2-5,TGCGCCAGCAGCTTGGGCCCTAGCGGACAAGAGACCCAGTACTTC,CASSLGPSGQETQYF
NA,TRBD2,TRBV5-1,TRBJ2-2,TGCGCCAGCAGCTTTGGTGGTAGCGGGGTCAAGGAGGCCGGGGAGCTGTTTTTT,CASSFGGSGVKEAGELFF
NA,NA,TRBV9,TRBJ1-4,TGTGCCAGCAGCGTGGAGCCAACCCTAGGTGAAAAACTGTTTTTT,CASSVEPTLGEKLFF
NA,NA,TRBV7-8,TRBJ2-6,TGTGCCAGCAGCTTATCATCTGGGGCCAACGTCCTGACTTTC,CASSLSSGANVLTF
NA,TRBD1,TRBV15,TRBJ2-1,TGTGCCACCAGCAGAGACTCATGGGACAGGGAAAATTACAATGAGCAGTTCTTC,CATSRDSWDRENYNEQFF